The entry below describes one T cell receptor beta chain. The method was immunoSEQ multiplex PCR; TCRdb's version includes in-frame clones alone and lacks a portion of them. The top ten clones hold approximately 1.7% of a sample with 55,000 to 65,000 clones, 93% of them seen once. From germline, CDR1 is MGHRA and CDR2 YSYEKL. The CDR3 spans 16 residues. V was clipped by 1 base and J by 0 bases; unmatched bases: 5. These data come from a study of T cell changes during pregnancy in multiple sclerosis. This clonotype originated in a female donor with multiple sclerosis, enrolled in a pregnancy study. The V and J genes are TRBV4-1 and TRBJ2-5, with 7 bases identical to TRBD2. Source: peripheral blood, taken after pregnancy. The CDR3 DNA sequence: TGCGCCAGCAGCCAAGGCGGGGGACTCTACCAAGAGACCCAGTACTTC. Protein product: CASSQGGGLYQETQYF.